This T cell receptor beta chain was documented in a study of blood T cell repertoires in COVID-19. Background on the study: Whether acute or convalescent, the COVID-19 samples came from the United States, Italy and Spain. Nucleic acid was either cDNA or gDNA, and it came from T cells, B-cell-depleted T cells, or PBMCs.

There are 15 residues in the CDR3. The V gene end was trimmed by 3 bases and the J gene end by 1 base; junction bases not matched to a gene: 3. Germline CDR1 is PRHDT and CDR2 is FYEKMQ (reference sequence). Study processing details: Amplification of reference gene primers provided the estimated nucleated cell counts. Some clones are missing from TCRdb's copy, which holds only in-frame ones; the method was immunoSEQ multiplex PCR. From that table come the V and J calls and clone size; the DNA was used to work out D and trimming. This sample has fewer than 250,000 clones, with around 82% found just once.

The sequencing sample was made of PBMCs or T cells enriched from blood (not recorded which). The source of this sequence is a woman between 50 and 59 years old who had been exposed to COVID-19. This rearrangement joins TRBV13 to TRBJ2-4, with 7 bases lining up with TRBD1. The CDR3 reads CASSLTTGAKNIQYF. CDR3 DNA sequence: TGTGCCAGCAGCTTGACGACAGGGGCCAAAAACATTCAGTACTTC.